This TCR beta chain was retrieved from a study of blood T cell repertoires in COVID-19. Sequenced by immunoSEQ multiplex PCR; TCRdb stores in-frame clones only, minus some. In the table there are just over 650,000 clones, about 87% of which are singletons. The sequence was collected from a woman younger than 35 with acute or convalescent COVID-19. The sequencing input was peripheral blood.

The CDR3 DNA reads TGTGCCAGCACCAGGACAGGGTTCGGGGCCGGGGAGCTGTTTTTT. This gives the protein CASTRTGFGAGELFF. The V and J genes are TRBV2 and TRBJ2-2, with 8 positions matching TRBD1. The junction had 10 bases not matched to a gene; V was cut back by 7 bases and J by 6 bases. Per the germline V gene, CDR1 is SNHLY and CDR2 is FYNNEI. The CDR3 covers 15 residues. Full variable domain (remainder filled in from reference TRBV2 and TRBJ2-2): EPEVTQTPSHQVTQMGQEVILRCVPISNHLYFYWYRQILGQKVEFLVSFYNNEISEKSEIFDDQFSVERPDGSNFTLKIRSTKLEDSAMYFCASTRTGFGAGELFFGEGSRLTVL.